A single sample gave rise to the 22 T cell receptor beta chains below, sequenced in a study of shared clonotypes between healthy human individuals. Sequencing was performed with immunoSEQ multiplex PCR; in TCRdb, only in-frame clones are kept and a portion is missing. The sample has over 2 million clones; about 95% are singletons. Naive CD8 cells comprised CD45RO-negative, CCR7-positively selected cells, excluding terminally differentiated effector memory CD45RA+ cells. The specimen sequenced was naive CD8+ T cells sorted from blood. The receptor source for this set is a man aged 18 to 30 in good health.

This clone has only one observation. J is TRBJ2-5 and V is TRBV4-1; no definite D call. Germline loops: CDR1 MGHRA, CDR2 YSYEKL. This CDR3 comprises 15 residues. V was cut by 0 bases and J by 4 bases, with 12 bases left in between. CDR3 coding DNA: TGCGCCAGCAGCCAAGAGGGCAATGTAGGAGAGACCCAGTACTTC. Translating it yields CASSQEGNVGETQYF.

This clone was seen only a few times. The gene calls are TRBV27 and TRBJ1-6; TRBD1 might be the D (5 bases). V was clipped by 8 bases and J by 7 bases, with 15 bases between them. Per the germline V gene, CDR1 is MNHEY and CDR2 is SMNVEV (reference sequence). CDR3 length equals 14 residues. This CDR3 is CASSPGVTNSPLHF. In DNA form, the CDR3 reads TGTGCCAGCTCTCCGGGGGTCACAAATTCACCCCTCCACTTT.

The gene calls are TRBV28 and TRBJ1-1; tentatively, D is TRBD1 (6 bases). V gave up 9 bases and J gave up 7 bases, with 15 bases separating them. CDR1 is MDHEN and CDR2 is SYDVKM in the germline V gene. The length of the CDR3 is 12 residues. Here the CDR3 DNA reads TGTGCCAGTACGGGGGCGTGGGTTGAAGCTTTCTTT. Amino acid sequence: CASTGAWVEAFF.

This chain uses TRBV7-8 with TRBJ2-7; D is uncertain. The germline gives CDR1 SGHVS, CDR2 FQNEAQ. The CDR3 is made up of 18 amino acids. Trimming left V 3 bases short and J 2 bases short, with 23 bases between. Here the CDR3 DNA reads TGTGCCAGCAGCTTCCAACCTTTCGGCGGCCCAATACCCTACGAGCAGTACTTC. The encoded protein is CASSFQPFGGPIPYEQYF.

J is TRBJ2-7 and V is TRBV2; D is uncertain. CDR3 size: 14 residues. With 2 bases removed from V and 3 bases from J, the gap between germline ends came to 11 bases. The germline gives CDR1 SNHLY, CDR2 FYNNEI. The CDR3 nucleotides are TGTGCCAGCAGTGAACTCCCAGGTCGCTACGAGCAGTACTTC. It specifies CASSELPGRYEQYF.

For this clone: In the same sample, other DNA sequences code for this CDR3. V gene TRBV30 combines with J gene TRBJ1-1; TRBD1 matches 7 bases. Germline loops: CDR1 GTSNPN, CDR2 SVGIG (reference sequence). The CDR3 covers 13 residues. Trimming took 3 bases from V and 4 from J; bases not matched to a gene: 5. CDR3 sequence reads: CAWSRGSGTEAFF. CDR3 bases: TGTGCCTGGAGCAGGGGGAGTGGCACTGAAGCTTTCTTT.

The rearrangement uses TRBV5-5 and TRBJ2-7; D remains ambiguous. Germline assignment: CDR1 SGHKS and CDR2 YYEKEE (reference sequence). CDR3 length: 13 amino acids. V was cut by 0 bases and J by 3 bases, with 7 bases left in between. CDR3 protein: CASSLVAYYEQYF. DNA of the CDR3: TGTGCCAGCAGCTTGGTAGCATACTACGAGCAGTACTTC.

This clone appeared a single time. The chain joins TRBV7-9 to TRBJ1-2, with 8 bases lining up with TRBD1. Germline V lookup: CDR1 SEHNR, CDR2 FQNEAQ (reference sequence). The CDR3 length is 12 residues. V gave up 10 bases and J gave up 7 bases; unmatched junction bases: 8. The DNA of the CDR3 is TGTGCCACCTCCCAGGGGGCCGTTGGCTACACCTTC. It translates to CATSQGAVGYTF.

A remark on this clone: Other DNA sequences within the sample encode an identical CDR3. V and J are TRBV20-1 and TRBJ2-7; D is possibly TRBD1 (5 bases). This CDR3 is built from 11 residues. The germline V gene has CDR1 DFQATT and CDR2 SNEGSKA (reference sequence). Between the trimmed V and J ends, which lost 2 bases and 4 bases, there was a span of 6 bases. The chain's CDR3 is CSARQGYEQYF. The DNA of the CDR3 is TGCAGTGCTAGACAGGGATACGAGCAGTACTTC.

This clone came up once. The chain has TRBV28 and TRBJ2-7, with TRBD1 matching 7 bases. CDR3 length: 13 amino acids. The germline gives CDR1 MDHEN, CDR2 SYDVKM. Trimming took 5 bases from V and 6 from J; bases not matched to a gene: 7. In nucleotides, the CDR3 is TGTGCCAGCAGTCCGCATGAGGGGGCCGAGCAGTACTTC. Its translation: CASSPHEGAEQYF.

This rearrangement joins TRBV11-2 to TRBJ1-2; possible D gene TRBD1, 5 bases. V gave up 3 bases and J gave up 6 bases, with 11 bases separating them. Germline CDR1 SGHAT, CDR2 FQNNGV. The CDR3 spans 13 residues. The CDR3 sequence: CASSFRGADGYTF. As DNA, the CDR3 is TGTGCCAGCAGCTTTCGTGGGGCAGATGGCTACACCTTC.

About this clone itself: Other DNA variants within this sample encode the same CDR3. The CDR3 loop reads CASSLEGSYNEQFF. CDR3 nucleotides: TGTGCCAGCAGCTTAGAGGGGTCCTACAATGAGCAGTTCTTC. V gene TRBV13 combines with J gene TRBJ2-1; D perhaps matches TRBD1 (5 bases). V gave up 1 base and J gave up 1 base, with 5 bases separating them. Germline V gives CDR1 PRHDT, CDR2 FYEKMQ (reference sequence). This CDR3 is 14 amino acids long.

The genes are TRBV11-1 and TRBJ2-7; TRBD1 is a possible D gene (6 bases). This CDR3 spans 14 amino acids. Germline CDR1 and CDR2: SGHAT and FQDESV (reference sequence). With 5 bases removed from V and 3 bases from J, the gap between germline ends came to 14 bases. CDR3 residues: CASSHDRSNYEQYF. The CDR3 DNA sequence: TGTGCCAGCAGCCACGACAGGAGTAACTACGAGCAGTACTTC.

The J gene is TRBJ1-1, the V gene TRBV19, with D maybe TRBD1 (6 bases). The germline V gene encodes CDR1 LNHDA and CDR2 SQIVND (reference sequence). V lost 9 bases to trimming and J lost 6 bases, with 17 bases between them. The length of the CDR3 is 13 residues. CDR3 in amino acids: CASYRESGPEAFF. The CDR3, as DNA: TGTGCCAGCTACAGGGAATCCGGGCCTGAAGCTTTCTTT.

This chain joins TRBV21-1 and TRBJ2-1; the table names TRBD1, a call not compared with the DNA. TRBV21-1 is reported as a pseudogene. The CDR3 covers 20 residues. CDR3 sequence: CASSKERDRALRSSYNEQFF. The CDR3 DNA sequence: TGTGCCAGCAGCAAAGAGCGGGACAGGGCTCTCAGGAGCTCCTACAATGAGCAGTTCTTC.

V is TRBV2 and J is TRBJ1-2; D possibly corresponds to TRBD1 (5 bases). V lost 8 bases and J lost 5, with 21 bases in between. In germline, CDR1 is SNHLY, CDR2 FYNNEI. This CDR3 is built from 15 residues. The DNA for the CDR3 is TGTGCCAGCCTGGTTCGGGGCTACTTGGAGTATGGCTACACCTTC. This encodes CASLVRGYLEYGYTF.

This clone was seen just once. The rearrangement joins TRBV9 to TRBJ2-1; D perhaps matches TRBD2 (5 bases). This CDR3 region has 14 residues. Trimming removed 0 bases from V and 9 bases from J, with 13 bases in between. Germline V gene data show CDR1 as SGDLS and CDR2 as YYNGEE. Written as DNA, the CDR3 is TGTGCCAGCAGCGTAGATGGGAGTTACCGTGAGCAGTTCTTC. Its translation: CASSVDGSYREQFF.

Concerning this clone: Other DNA sequences in the sample encode the same CDR3. V is TRBV7-9 and J is TRBJ1-2; D perhaps matches TRBD1 (5 bases). Trimming removed 6 bases at V and 2 bases at J, with 7 bases between. This CDR3 has 12 residues. Germline-derived CDR1 and CDR2 are SEHNR and FQNEAQ (reference sequence). Here the CDR3 DNA reads TGTGCCAGCAGGGGGGGAAACTATGGCTACACCTTC. This gives the protein CASRGGNYGYTF.

This chain's CDR3 is CATSRDVGAVEIYGYTF. CDR3 in DNA: TGTGCCACCAGCAGAGATGTGGGGGCCGTCGAGATCTATGGCTACACCTTC. The V call is TRBV15, the J call TRBJ1-2, with D possibly matching TRBD1 (6 bases). With 0 bases removed from V and 4 bases from J, the gap between germline ends came to 18 bases. This CDR3 has 17 amino acids. Germline assignment: CDR1 LNHNV and CDR2 YYDKDF (reference sequence).

V gene TRBV6-5 combines with J gene TRBJ2-7, with 8 bases lining up with TRBD1. The CDR3 totals 16 residues. The V and J ends lost 1 base and 3 bases, in that order; junction bases with no gene match: 8. CDR1 is MNHEY, CDR2 SVGAGI, per germline. Here the CDR3 reads CASSYYRRQGNYEQYF. The CDR3 DNA reads as TGTGCCAGCAGTTACTATCGTCGACAGGGGAACTACGAGCAGTACTTC.

The chain employs TRBV15 and TRBJ1-1; D gene uncertain. The CDR3 loop spans 15 amino acids. Trimming shortened V by 5 bases and J by 3 bases, and 16 bases separated the two germline ends. CDR1 is LNHNV and CDR2 is YYDKDF in the germline V gene (reference sequence). CDR3 sequence reads: CATSPNPESHTEAFF. For the CDR3, the DNA is TGTGCCACCAGCCCCAACCCCGAATCACACACTGAAGCTTTCTTT.

The CDR3 protein is CAWSDGQGPYEQYF. The CDR3 nucleotides are TGTGCCTGGAGTGACGGGCAGGGTCCATACGAGCAGTACTTC. This chain joins TRBV30 and TRBJ2-7; possibly TRBD1 for D (5 bases). The germline V gene has CDR1 GTSNPN and CDR2 SVGIG (reference sequence). V was clipped by 1 base and J by 4 bases, with 14 bases between them. The CDR3 is made up of 14 amino acids.